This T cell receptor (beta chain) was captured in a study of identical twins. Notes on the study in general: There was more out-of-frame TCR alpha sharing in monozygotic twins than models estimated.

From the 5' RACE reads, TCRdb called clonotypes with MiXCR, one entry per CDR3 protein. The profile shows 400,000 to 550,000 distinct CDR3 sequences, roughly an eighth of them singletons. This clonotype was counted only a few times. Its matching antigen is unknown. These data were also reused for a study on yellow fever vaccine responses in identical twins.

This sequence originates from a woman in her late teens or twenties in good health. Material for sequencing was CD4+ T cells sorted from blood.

The CDR3 DNA is TGTGCCAGTATCAACCGGGACAGCAATTCACCCCTCCACTTT. It encodes CASINRDSNSPLHF. The V gene is TRBV19, the J gene TRBJ1-6; 7 bases fit TRBD1. Germline loops: CDR1 LNHDA, CDR2 SQIVND (reference sequence). The CDR3 contains 14 residues. The V and J ends lost 7 bases and 7 bases, in that order; junction bases with no gene match: 7.